The rows below give T cell receptor beta chains drawn from one sample of a study of blood T cell repertoires in COVID-19. Clones were read by immunoSEQ multiplex PCR, and TCRdb kept only the in-frame ones, dropping some. The sample has roughly 150,000 clones, almost 85% seen once; the top ten hold approximately 2.6%. The sample comprised peripheral blood. These receptors were collected from a woman aged 80 or over with COVID-19, enrolled during active disease. Both conserved end residues are part of each CDR3. A D gene is named only where the DNA matches it firmly. Where a row states a size, it is once, few, many or the class of an expanded clone; other rows omit it.

j_gene: TRBJ1-2
d_gene: TRBD1
abundance: .
v_gene: TRBV19
CDR3nt: TGTGCCAGTAGTCCCTCGTGGACAGGGGGCGTCTATGGCTACACCTTC
CDR3aa: CASSPSWTGGVYGYTF

j_gene: TRBJ1-2
d_gene: TRBD1
abundance: .
v_gene: TRBV10-3
CDR3nt: TGTGCCATCAGTGAGAGGTCAGGGGGAGGTTATGGCTACACCTTC
CDR3aa: CAISERSGGGYGYTF

j_gene: TRBJ2-1
d_gene: TRBD2
abundance: once
v_gene: TRBV14
CDR3nt: TGTGCCAGCAGCCCGTGGGGAGAGGGAGGGATTAACAATGAGCAGTTCTTC
CDR3aa: CASSPWGEGGINNEQFF

j_gene: TRBJ2-1
d_gene: TRBD2
abundance: .
v_gene: TRBV5-5
CDR3nt: TGTGCCAGCAGCTCCCGACTAGCGGGAGCGTCGAATGAGCAGTTCTTC
CDR3aa: CASSSRLAGASNEQFF

j_gene: TRBJ2-7
d_gene: .
abundance: .
v_gene: TRBV28
CDR3nt: TGTGCCAGCAGCTCGGCGGGTTACGAGCAGTACTTC
CDR3aa: CASSSAGYEQYF

j_gene: TRBJ1-1
d_gene: TRBD1
abundance: .
v_gene: TRBV12-5
CDR3nt: TGTGCTAGTGGTGTGTCGACAGGGAGGTACACTGAAGCTTTCTTT
CDR3aa: CASGVSTGRYTEAFF

j_gene: TRBJ2-7
d_gene: .
abundance: .
v_gene: TRBV30
CDR3nt: TGTGCCTGGAGTGCCCGACCCAGGGCAGAGCAGTACTTC
CDR3aa: CAWSARPRAEQYF

j_gene: TRBJ2-4
d_gene: .
abundance: .
v_gene: TRBV2
CDR3nt: TGTGCCAGCAGGAAGGACAGACCGGCCAACATTCAGTACTTC
CDR3aa: CASRKDRPANIQYF

j_gene: TRBJ1-4
d_gene: TRBD1
abundance: .
v_gene: TRBV2
CDR3nt: TGTGCCAGCAGTGCAACAGGACAGGGGTGGGAAAAACTGTTTTTT
CDR3aa: CASSATGQGWEKLFF

j_gene: TRBJ2-3
d_gene: .
abundance: .
v_gene: TRBV5-1
CDR3nt: TGCGCCAGCAGCTCTGCGGGAACAGATACGCAGTATTTT
CDR3aa: CASSSAGTDTQYF

j_gene: TRBJ2-1
d_gene: TRBD1
abundance: .
v_gene: TRBV6-6
CDR3nt: TGTGCCAGCAGCTACTGGACAGGGTCCGATGAGCAGTTCTTC
CDR3aa: CASSYWTGSDEQFF

j_gene: TRBJ2-5
d_gene: .
abundance: .
v_gene: TRBV5-1
CDR3nt: TGCGCCAGCCTTACCCCGGGAGGGGGCAAAGATTTCCAAGAGACCCAGTACTTC
CDR3aa: CASLTPGGGKDFQETQYF

j_gene: TRBJ2-3
d_gene: .
abundance: .
v_gene: TRBV3-1/TRBV3-2
CDR3nt: TGTGCCAGCAGCCCAGGGTTTAGCAGGGATACGCAGTATTTT
CDR3aa: CASSPGFSRDTQYF

j_gene: TRBJ2-7
d_gene: .
abundance: once
v_gene: TRBV5-4
CDR3nt: TGTGCCAGCAGGCGGGGCTCCTACGAGCAGTACTTC
CDR3aa: CASRRGSYEQYF

j_gene: TRBJ1-2
d_gene: .
abundance: .
v_gene: TRBV6-5
CDR3nt: TGTGCCAGCAGATCCACGGGGGGCTATGGCTACACCTTC
CDR3aa: CASRSTGGYGYTF

j_gene: TRBJ2-7
d_gene: TRBD2
abundance: few
v_gene: TRBV10-1
CDR3nt: TGCGCCAGCAGTGCGACTACGGGAGGGCAGTACTTC
CDR3aa: CASSATTGGQYF

j_gene: TRBJ2-5
d_gene: TRBD2
abundance: .
v_gene: TRBV18
CDR3nt: TGTGCCAGCTCACCCGGGGGACTAGATGGAGAGACCCAGTACTTC
CDR3aa: CASSPGGLDGETQYF

j_gene: TRBJ2-3
d_gene: TRBD1
abundance: .
v_gene: TRBV4-2
CDR3nt: TGTGCCAGCAGCCAAGAGCGGGGACAGGGAGGGCAGTATTTT
CDR3aa: CASSQERGQGGQYF

j_gene: TRBJ2-1
d_gene: TRBD2
abundance: .
v_gene: TRBV28
CDR3nt: TGTGCCAGCAGTGAGCTAGCGGGAGGCGGGAATGAGCAGTTCTTC
CDR3aa: CASSELAGGGNEQFF

j_gene: TRBJ2-7
d_gene: .
abundance: .
v_gene: TRBV6-5
CDR3nt: TGTGCCAGCAGGGACACCAACTTCTACGAGCAGTACTTC
CDR3aa: CASRDTNFYEQYF

j_gene: TRBJ1-2
d_gene: TRBD1
abundance: many
v_gene: TRBV9
CDR3nt: TGTGCCAGCAGCGAGGGACAGGATAGAAACTATGGCTACACCTTC
CDR3aa: CASSEGQDRNYGYTF

j_gene: TRBJ2-3
d_gene: TRBD2
abundance: .
v_gene: TRBV2
CDR3nt: TGTGCCAGCACCGGACCGGGACTAGCCCCCCCTGCGCAGTATTTT
CDR3aa: CASTGPGLAPPAQYF

j_gene: TRBJ2-5
d_gene: TRBD1
abundance: .
v_gene: TRBV7-9
CDR3nt: TGTGCCAGCAGCTGGACAGGGGGTACGGAGACCCAGTACTTC
CDR3aa: CASSWTGGTETQYF

j_gene: TRBJ1-2
d_gene: .
abundance: .
v_gene: TRBV6-5
CDR3nt: TGTGCCAGCCTCATGGGGGCAGGGGTTCAATTCTACACCTTC
CDR3aa: CASLMGAGVQFYTF

j_gene: TRBJ2-1
d_gene: .
abundance: .
v_gene: TRBV6-6
CDR3nt: TGTGCCAGCAGCTACGACAGAGACTCCTACAATGAGCAGTTCTTC
CDR3aa: CASSYDRDSYNEQFF

j_gene: TRBJ2-3
d_gene: TRBD1
abundance: once
v_gene: TRBV15
CDR3nt: TGTGCCACCGGCCAGGGGGCCCGCACAGATACGCAGTATTTT
CDR3aa: CATGQGARTDTQYF

j_gene: TRBJ2-5
d_gene: TRBD2
abundance: .
v_gene: TRBV2
CDR3nt: TGTGCCAGCAGAAGGACTAGCGGGATAGAGACCCAGTACTTC
CDR3aa: CASRRTSGIETQYF